This T cell receptor (beta chain) appears in the sequencing data of a study of shared clonotypes between healthy human individuals. Whole-study findings and limits: Clonotype sharing across four donors was observed for approximately 5% of naive CD4 clonotypes. The generation probabilities recorded for non-shared clonotypes fell below those of clonotypes shared by all four donors.

CD8 cells regarded as naive lacked CD45RO, were positively chosen for CCR7, and omitted terminally differentiated effector memory CD45RA+ cells. To note about this clone: The antigen is not known.

This table comes from immunoSEQ multiplex PCR, and its TCRdb copy is limited to in-frame clones, with some not included. The sample holds about 820,000 clones, around 93% seen once. The CDR3 loop spans 14 amino acids. Germline CDR1 and CDR2: SQVTM and ANQGSEA. With 7 bases clipped from V and 4 bases from J, the junction kept 11 bases outside the gene matches. The sequenced sample was naive CD8+ T cells sorted from blood. This clonotype was sampled from a man in his thirties or forties in good health. The chain is built from TRBV29-1 and TRBJ2-3; 7 bases map to TRBD2. In DNA form, the CDR3 reads TGCAGCGCTACCGCCGGGACTACGGCAGATACGCAGTATTTT. Residues: CSATAGTTADTQYF.